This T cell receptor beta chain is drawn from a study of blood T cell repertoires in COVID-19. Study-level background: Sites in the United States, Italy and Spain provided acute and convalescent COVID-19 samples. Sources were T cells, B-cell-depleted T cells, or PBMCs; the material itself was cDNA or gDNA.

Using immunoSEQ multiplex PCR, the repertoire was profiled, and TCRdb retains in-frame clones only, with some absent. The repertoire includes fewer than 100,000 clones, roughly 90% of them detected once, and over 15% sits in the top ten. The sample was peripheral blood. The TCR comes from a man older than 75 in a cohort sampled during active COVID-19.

The CDR3 protein is CASSQGSSGGAVKTQYF. The CDR3 DNA reads TGTGCCAGCAGCCAAGGATCGAGCGGGGGGGCCGTGAAGACCCAGTACTTC. The rearrangement links TRBV3-1 (or the pseudogene TRBV3-2) to TRBJ2-5; TRBD2 matches 10 bases. Unmatched junction bases numbered 11, after V lost 1 base and J lost 6 bases. Germline V gives CDR1 LGHDT, CDR2 YNNKEL (reference sequence). The CDR3 totals 17 residues.